This T cell receptor (beta chain) was sequenced in a study of T cells after yellow fever vaccination. TCRdb processed the 5' RACE reads anew with MiXCR; each CDR3 protein has one entry. Of 25,000 to 35,000 distinct CDR3 sequences listed, 6.3% are singletons. The sequencing used PBMCs, either bulk or a sorted T-cell subset (CD4+, CD8+, memory, or dextramer-sorted; not recorded which), collected on the day of the yellow fever booster vaccination. The sequence was obtained from a young man who received the YFV17D yellow fever vaccine.

The CDR3 DNA sequence: TGTGCCAGCAGGGCAGCCTCTGCAAGTTACTCTGGGGCCAACGTCCTGACTTTC. This codes for CASRAASASYSGANVLTF. The chain combines TRBV27 with TRBJ2-6; D unclear. The V gene lost 6 bases and the J gene lost 0 bases, with 18 bases spanning the gap. This CDR3 spans 18 amino acids. Germline lookup yields CDR1 MNHEY and CDR2 SMNVEV (reference sequence).